A selection of T cell receptor beta chains follows, all from one sample in a study of vaccination and CD4 T cells after COVID-19. TCRdb called the PCR reads again in MiXCR, with one record for every CDR3 protein. The sample carries about 14,000 distinct CDR3 sequences, under 50% recorded once. These receptors have no known antigen. The sample taken for sequencing was CD4+ T cells from blood, cultured in vitro. These receptors were obtained from a human donor who had recovered from COVID-19. The CDR3 runs from the conserved cysteine through the conserved F or W. Each record gives: D gene, clone size, V gene, J gene, CDR3 DNA, CDR3 protein. A D gene is named only where the DNA matches it firmly. Not all rows give a size; the values are once, few, many and, for expanded clones, a class.

D: TRBD2
size: -
V: TRBV29-1
J: TRBJ2-3
DNA: TGCAGCGTTCGCGGGGGGACTCCTGTTGATACGCAGTATTTT
CDR3: CSVRGGTPVDTQYF

D: TRBD2
size: -
V: TRBV10-3
J: TRBJ2-7
DNA: TGTGCCATCAGTGAGCAGAGCGGGAAGTACGAGCAGTACTTC
CDR3: CAISEQSGKYEQYF

D: -
size: -
V: TRBV20-1
J: TRBJ1-5
DNA: TGCAGTGCCCCGACGGACGGCTCCTATAGCAATCAGCCCCAGCATTTT
CDR3: CSAPTDGSYSNQPQHF

D: -
size: -
V: TRBV20-1
J: TRBJ1-2
DNA: TGCAGTGCTAGTTCCTCCTGGGGGAGGCGCTACACCTTC
CDR3: CSASSSWGRRYTF

D: TRBD1
size: few
V: TRBV20-1
J: TRBJ2-3
DNA: TGCAGTGCTAGAGATGAGGGGGCAGCCACAGATACGCAGTATTTT
CDR3: CSARDEGAATDTQYF

D: -
size: -
V: TRBV7-9
J: TRBJ2-4
DNA: TGTGCCAGCAGCCTCGCGGGGAGGCCAGGGTCCGAAAACATTCAGTACTTC
CDR3: CASSLAGRPGSENIQYF

D: TRBD1
size: -
V: TRBV28
J: TRBJ1-2
DNA: TGTGCCAGCAGTTCGCCGACAGGGGGAAGCTATGGCTACACCTTC
CDR3: CASSSPTGGSYGYTF

D: TRBD1
size: few
V: TRBV6-1
J: TRBJ2-5
DNA: TGTGCCAGCGGACCCACCGGGACAGCCAACGGGGAGACCCAGTACTTC
CDR3: CASGPTGTANGETQYF

D: -
size: -
V: TRBV20-1
J: TRBJ2-1
DNA: TGCAGGGCATCGTACAATGAGCAGTTCTTC
CDR3: CRASYNEQFF

D: -
size: -
V: TRBV5-1
J: TRBJ2-3
DNA: TGCGCCAGCGGCTTGGAGGGGACAGATACGCAGTATTTT
CDR3: CASGLEGTDTQYF

D: -
size: -
V: TRBV20-1
J: TRBJ1-2
DNA: TGCAGTGCCCCCGGGGCAGCCCGGGGGTATGGCTACACCTTC
CDR3: CSAPGAARGYGYTF

D: TRBD2
size: few
V: TRBV7-2
J: TRBJ2-5
DNA: TGTGCCAGCAGCCCACGGGGGGGCCTCGCGTACTTC
CDR3: CASSPRGGLAYF

D: -
size: few
V: TRBV7-2
J: TRBJ1-5
DNA: TGTGCCAGCAGCTTCGGGGGAGGTGGGCAGCCCCAGCATTTT
CDR3: CASSFGGGGQPQHF

D: -
size: -
V: TRBV20-1
J: TRBJ2-2
DNA: TGCAGTGCTAGAGTGGGGGCGAACACCGGGGAGCTGTTTTTT
CDR3: CSARVGANTGELFF

D: -
size: few
V: TRBV15
J: TRBJ2-2
DNA: TGTGCCACCAGCGGCAGGGTCCTGGGGGCCGGGGAGCTGTTTTTT
CDR3: CATSGRVLGAGELFF

D: TRBD2
size: -
V: TRBV20-1
J: TRBJ2-3
DNA: TGCAGTGCTAGAGATTTGCTAGCGGGGACAGATACGCAGTATTTT
CDR3: CSARDLLAGTDTQYF

D: TRBD2
size: few
V: TRBV7-3
J: TRBJ2-1
DNA: TGTGCCAGCAGCCTAGGACTAGCGGATTACAATGAGCAGTTCTTC
CDR3: CASSLGLADYNEQFF

D: -
size: -
V: TRBV28
J: TRBJ1-2
DNA: TGTGCCAGCAGGGGTGAGATGAACTATGGCTACACCTTC
CDR3: CASRGEMNYGYTF

D: TRBD2
size: -
V: TRBV10-3
J: TRBJ2-3
DNA: TGTGCCATCAGTGAGTCTTTAACTAGCGGGAATGGAGATACGCAGTTTTTT
CDR3: CAISESLTSGNGDTQFF

D: TRBD2
size: -
V: TRBV5-1
J: TRBJ2-3
DNA: TGCGCCAGCAGCCCTGGGGGACTAGCTGCAGATACGCAGTATTTT
CDR3: CASSPGGLAADTQYF

D: -
size: -
V: TRBV27
J: TRBJ1-6
DNA: TGTGCCAGCAAGCGGGCAGGGGATAATTCACCCCTCCACTTT
CDR3: CASKRAGDNSPLHF

D: TRBD1
size: -
V: TRBV20-1
J: TRBJ2-7
DNA: TGCAGTGCTGATATAACCGACAGGGCCCCCTACGAGCAGTACTTC
CDR3: CSADITDRAPYEQYF

D: -
size: -
V: TRBV12-3/TRBV12-4
J: TRBJ1-1
DNA: TGTGCCAGCAGTTTCTCCTCGCAGGTGGACACTGAAGCTTTCTTT
CDR3: CASSFSSQVDTEAFF

D: -
size: -
V: TRBV27
J: TRBJ2-2
DNA: TGTGCCAGCAGTTTATTTGCCGGGGAGCTGTTTTTT
CDR3: CASSLFAGELFF

D: TRBD1
size: few
V: TRBV27
J: TRBJ1-2
DNA: TGTGCCAGCAGTTTACGACAGGGTCAAGGCTACACCTTC
CDR3: CASSLRQGQGYTF

D: TRBD1
size: few
V: TRBV20-1
J: TRBJ2-3
DNA: TGCAGTGGGACACAGGGGGCGCGCACAGATACGCAGTATTTT
CDR3: CSGTQGARTDTQYF